The source of this T cell receptor (beta chain) is a study of shared clonotypes between healthy human individuals. Study-wide background: CD4 naive cells filled three plates per donor, CD4 memory three, CD8 naive two and CD8 memory one. Findings of the study overall: Relative to their counterparts shared across all four donors, non-shared clonotypes exhibited diminished generation probabilities.

A few counts support this clone. The antigen is not known. Method: immunoSEQ multiplex PCR; TCRdb's copy keeps in-frame clones and lacks some. The sample lists 950,000 to 1,100,000 clones; more than 60% were seen once. Every donor was a Caucasian adult from Nashville, Tennessee. CD45RA+ naive and CD45RA-negative memory subsets were separated from CD4+ cells. With 2 bases clipped from V and 10 bases from J, the junction kept 14 bases outside the gene matches. Germline V lookup: CDR1 SGHDT, CDR2 YYEEEE. This CDR3 has 15 amino acids. This TCR derives from a man between 18 and 35 years old in good health. Sequenced material: memory CD4+ T cells sorted from blood. Subset of the sample: CD45RA-negative fraction. This chain joins TRBV5-6 and TRBJ2-5, with TRBD1 identical over 7 bases. CDR3 nucleotide sequence: TGTGCCAGCAGCTTCCGGACAGGCGGTTCATCGGACCAGTACTTC. It yields the protein CASSFRTGGSSDQYF.